This TCR beta chain was profiled in a study of T cells in Graves' hyperthyroidism and ophthalmopathy. From germline, CDR1 is SNHLY and CDR2 FYNNEI. CDR3 size: 15 residues. V lost 9 bases to trimming and J lost 5 bases, with 22 bases between them. From RNA transcripts, TCR beta CDR3 regions were amplified. Researchers ran a first-round RT-PCR on the TCR CDR3 using the HTBI primer set. TCRdb passed the multiplex PCR reads through MiXCR, listing each CDR3 protein once. In the table there are about 510,000 distinct CDR3 sequences, approximately 49% of which are singletons. The TCR sequence derives from an adult woman with Graves' disease, either hyperthyroidism or ophthalmopathy (not recorded which). The chain couples TRBV2 to TRBJ1-1; a weak D match, TRBD1 (5 bases). Specimen: peripheral blood or thyroid tissue (not recorded which). DNA for the CDR3: TGTGCCAGTCGATTCTCGGGGGGAGGATTTACTGAAGCTTTCTTT. It is translated as CASRFSGGGFTEAFF.